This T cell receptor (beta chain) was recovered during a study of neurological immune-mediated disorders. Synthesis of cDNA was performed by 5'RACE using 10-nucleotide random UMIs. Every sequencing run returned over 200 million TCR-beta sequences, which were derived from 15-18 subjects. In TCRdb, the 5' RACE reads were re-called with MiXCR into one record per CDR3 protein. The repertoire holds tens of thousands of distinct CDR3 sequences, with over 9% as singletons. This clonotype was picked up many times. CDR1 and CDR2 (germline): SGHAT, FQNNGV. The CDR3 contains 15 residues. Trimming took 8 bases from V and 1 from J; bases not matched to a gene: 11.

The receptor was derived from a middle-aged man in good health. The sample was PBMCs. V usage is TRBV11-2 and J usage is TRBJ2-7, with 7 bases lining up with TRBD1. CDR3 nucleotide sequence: TGTGCCAGCGGCAGGGTTCCACAGGGGTCCTACGAGCAGTACTTC. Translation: CASGRVPQGSYEQYF.